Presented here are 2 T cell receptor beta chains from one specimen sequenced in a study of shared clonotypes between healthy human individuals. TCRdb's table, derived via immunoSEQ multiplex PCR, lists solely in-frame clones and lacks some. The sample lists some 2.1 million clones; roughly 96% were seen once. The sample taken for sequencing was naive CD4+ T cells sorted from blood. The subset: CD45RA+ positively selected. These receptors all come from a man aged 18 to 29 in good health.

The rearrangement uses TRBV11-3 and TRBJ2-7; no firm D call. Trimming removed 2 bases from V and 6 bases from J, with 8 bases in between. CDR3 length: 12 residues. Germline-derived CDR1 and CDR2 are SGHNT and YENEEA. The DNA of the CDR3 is TGTGCCAGCAGCTTATTTCTCGGCGAGCAGTACTTC. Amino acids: CASSLFLGEQYF.

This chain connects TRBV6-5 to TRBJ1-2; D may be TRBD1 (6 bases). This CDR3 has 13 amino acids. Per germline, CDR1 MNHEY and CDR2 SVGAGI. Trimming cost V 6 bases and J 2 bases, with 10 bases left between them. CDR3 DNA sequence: TGTGCCAGCAGACCTACAGGGAACTATGGCTACACCTTC. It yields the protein CASRPTGNYGYTF.